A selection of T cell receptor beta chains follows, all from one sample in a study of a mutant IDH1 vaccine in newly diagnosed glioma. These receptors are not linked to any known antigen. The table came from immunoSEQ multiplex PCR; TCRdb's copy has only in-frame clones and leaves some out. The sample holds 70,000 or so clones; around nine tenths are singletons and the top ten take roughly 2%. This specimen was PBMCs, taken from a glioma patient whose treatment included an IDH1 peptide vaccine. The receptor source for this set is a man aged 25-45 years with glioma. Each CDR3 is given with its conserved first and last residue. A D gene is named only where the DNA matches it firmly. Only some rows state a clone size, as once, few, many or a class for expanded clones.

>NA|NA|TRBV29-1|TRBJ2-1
CSVGRQGLYNEQFF
TGCAGCGTTGGTCGCCAGGGGCTCTACAATGAGCAGTTCTTC
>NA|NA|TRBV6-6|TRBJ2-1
CASSSTGKVAYNEQFF
TGTGCCAGCAGTAGCACAGGGAAAGTAGCCTACAATGAGCAGTTCTTC
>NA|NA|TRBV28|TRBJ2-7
CASSPTVTKSTYEQYF
TGTGCCAGCAGTCCGACAGTCACAAAATCAACCTACGAGCAGTACTTC
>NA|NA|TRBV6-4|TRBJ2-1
CASSDSWEGNEQFF
TGTGCCAGCAGTGACTCATGGGAAGGTAATGAGCAGTTCTTC
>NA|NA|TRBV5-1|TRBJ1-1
CASSPGGGNTEAFF
TGCGCCAGCTCCCCTGGGGGAGGAAACACTGAAGCTTTCTTT
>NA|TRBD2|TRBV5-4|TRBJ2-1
CASSFQVSYSGRNEQFF
TGTGCCAGCAGCTTTCAAGTAAGCTATAGCGGGAGAAATGAGCAGTTCTTC
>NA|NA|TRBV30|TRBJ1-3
CAWSVPGAGGNTIYF
TGTGCCTGGAGTGTACCAGGGGCTGGCGGAAACACCATATATTTT
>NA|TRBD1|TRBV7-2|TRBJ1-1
CASSLGQLKTEAFF
TGTGCCAGCAGCTTGGGACAGCTCAAAACTGAAGCTTTCTTT
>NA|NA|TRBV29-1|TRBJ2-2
CSVELGALGTGELFF
TGCAGCGTTGAACTGGGGGCACTAGGAACCGGGGAGCTGTTTTTT
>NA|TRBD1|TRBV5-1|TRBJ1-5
CASSLEGDRPQHF
TGCGCCAGCAGCTTAGAGGGGGACAGGCCCCAGCATTTT
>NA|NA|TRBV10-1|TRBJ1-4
CASSAANLTFNEKLFF
TGCGCCAGCAGTGCGGCGAACCTAACGTTTAATGAAAAACTGTTTTTT
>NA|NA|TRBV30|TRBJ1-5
CAWSAGLSNQPQHF
TGTGCCTGGAGTGCGGGACTTAGCAATCAGCCCCAGCATTTT
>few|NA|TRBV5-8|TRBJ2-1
CASKRTASSYNEQFF
TGTGCCAGCAAAAGGACAGCGAGCTCCTACAATGAGCAGTTCTTC
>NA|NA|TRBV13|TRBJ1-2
CASSSMTDLNYGYTF
TGTGCCAGCAGCTCTATGACAGACCTTAACTATGGCTACACCTTC